The next 17 T cell receptor beta chains were all read from a single sample in a study of T cells in Graves' hyperthyroidism and ophthalmopathy. Amplification of TCR beta CDR3 regions was performed using RNA transcripts as template. First-round RT-PCR with HTBI primers amplified the TCR CDR3 region. One entry per CDR3 protein, called by TCRdb with MiXCR from the multiplex PCR reads. The sample records about 320,000 distinct CDR3 sequences, approximately 15% being singletons. The sequenced sample was blood. All receptors derive from a man aged 25-45 years with Graves' hyperthyroidism.

V usage is TRBV5-6 and J usage is TRBJ2-7, with D perhaps matching TRBD1 (6 bases). From germline, CDR1 is SGHDT and CDR2 YYEEEE. Trimming took off 4 bases at V and 0 bases at J, with 11 bases between the two ends. The CDR3 loop spans 14 amino acids. As DNA, the CDR3 is TGTGCCAGCAGCGCCTGGACAGTCTCCTACGAGCAGTACTTC. Translating gives CASSAWTVSYEQYF. The full variable domain, rest sourced from reference TRBV5-6 and TRBJ2-7, is DAGVTQSPTHLIKTRGQQVTLRCSPKSGHDTVSWYQQALGQGPQFIFQYYEEEERQRGNFPDRFSGHQFPNYSSELNVNALLLGDSALYLCASSAWTVSYEQYFGPGTRLTVT.

This clonotype has a count of ten or more. The chain combines TRBV12-3 or TRBV12-4 with TRBJ2-1; 7 nucleotides agree with TRBD2. The length of the CDR3 is 15 residues. J was trimmed by 7 bases and V by 5 bases; bases with no gene match: 11. The CDR3 sequence is CASSRPGGLVNEQFF. CDR3 nucleotide sequence: TGTGCCAGCAGTCGACCGGGAGGCCTTGTGAATGAGCAGTTCTTC.

This clonotype was seen repeatedly, ten times or more. The chain links TRBV5-1 to TRBJ2-7; no firm D call. There are 13 residues in the CDR3. The V gene's germline CDR1 is SGHRS and CDR2 YFSETQ. V lost 4 bases to trimming and J lost 2 bases, with 10 bases between them. The CDR3: CASSPRTPYEQYF. The CDR3, as DNA: TGCGCCAGCAGCCCACGAACTCCCTACGAGCAGTACTTC.

V usage is TRBV11-1 and J usage is TRBJ2-7; maybe TRBD1 (5 bases). V was pared by 5 bases and J by 0 bases, with 14 bases between. This CDR3 region has 15 residues. Germline V gene data show CDR1 as SGHAT and CDR2 as FQDESV (reference sequence). In DNA form, the CDR3 reads TGTGCCAGCAGCATAAACGACAGACCCTCCTACGAGCAGTACTTC. Translating gives CASSINDRPSYEQYF.

V is TRBV15 and J is TRBJ1-5; the D gene is possibly TRBD1 (5 bases). The V end was cut by 1 base, the J end by 6 bases, with 13 bases between. This CDR3 spans 15 amino acids. Germline V gene sequence: CDR1 LNHNV, CDR2 YYDKDF (reference sequence). Written as DNA, the CDR3 is TGTGCCACCAGCAGAGCGGGGGGTCAAAGTCAGCCCCAGCATTTT. It specifies CATSRAGGQSQPQHF.

This clonotype was seen repeatedly, ten times or more. The chain carries TRBV6-5 and TRBJ2-4, with D possibly being TRBD1 (5 bases). Germline lookup yields CDR1 MNHEY and CDR2 SVGAGI. The CDR3 length is 13 residues. V was pared by 2 bases and J by 8 bases, with 10 bases between. The CDR3 loop is CASSYSLGDIQYF. CDR3 nucleotide sequence: TGTGCCAGCAGTTACAGCCTAGGGGACATTCAGTACTTC.

This clonotype has more than one count but fewer than ten. V and J are TRBV7-6 and TRBJ2-1; TRBD2 agrees at 7 bases. The CDR3 spans 15 residues. The germline CDR1 and CDR2 sequences are SGHVS and FNYEAQ. The ends lost 1 base at V and 8 bases at J; junction bases unmatched: 8. The CDR3, as DNA: TGTGCCAGCAGCTTAGGGGGAGGGACCGGTGATGAGCAGTTCTTC. Protein product: CASSLGGGTGDEQFF.

This clonotype has ten or more counts. The chain uses TRBV15 and TRBJ1-5; weak D call: TRBD1 (6 bases). Trimming took off 1 base at V and 7 bases at J, with 11 bases between the two ends. Germline lookup yields CDR1 LNHNV and CDR2 YYDKDF (reference sequence). The CDR3 is made up of 14 amino acids. CDR3 loop: CATSRGGGGQPQHF. The CDR3 nucleotides are TGTGCCACCAGCAGAGGCGGGGGCGGACAGCCCCAGCATTTT.

This clonotype was detected a few times. The chain links TRBV28 to TRBJ2-7; tentatively, D is TRBD2 (6 bases). CDR1 and CDR2 (germline): MDHEN, SYDVKM. The CDR3 loop spans 15 amino acids. V was cut by 4 bases and J by 5 bases, with 18 bases left in between. The CDR3 DNA follows: TGTGCCAGCAGTTCCTCTAGCGCCGGAGCCCACGAGCAGTACTTC. This sequence encodes CASSSSSAGAHEQYF.

This clonotype occurred many times. The chain recombines TRBV7-9 with TRBJ2-5; a weak D match, TRBD2 (6 bases). This CDR3 region has 12 residues. Germline V gene data show CDR1 as SEHNR and CDR2 as FQNEAQ (reference sequence). Trimming took off 6 bases at V and 12 bases at J, with 17 bases between the two ends. CDR3 residues: CASSPGGDSKYF. The CDR3 region has the DNA TGTGCCAGCAGTCCCGGAGGGGACTCTAAGTACTTC.

The chain uses TRBV12-3 or TRBV12-4 and TRBJ1-1; 7 bases are shared with TRBD1. CDR3 length: 13 residues. Trimming at V came to 7 bases and at J to 3 bases, leaving 5 bases not matched to a gene. CDR3 sequence reads: CASNQDRDTEAFF. CDR3 DNA: TGTGCCAGCAATCAAGACAGGGACACTGAAGCTTTCTTT.

This clonotype was counted between two and nine times. The chain couples TRBV12-3 or TRBV12-4 to TRBJ2-2; 8 nucleotides line up with TRBD1. After removal of 5 bases from V and 7 bases from J, the junction contained 3 bases not matched to a gene. CDR3 length: 13 amino acids. The CDR3 DNA sequence: TGTGCCAGCAGTAGGACAGGGCTCGGGGAGCTGTTTTTT. Amino acids: CASSRTGLGELFF.

This clonotype was recorded many times. The chain uses TRBV20-1 and TRBJ1-2; 10 bases line up with TRBD1. J gave up 7 bases and V 0 bases, and 11 bases lay outside the gene matches. CDR1 is DFQATT, CDR2 SNEGSKA, per germline (reference sequence). CDR3 size: 16 residues. The chain's CDR3 is CSARDGGTGDVGGYTF. Written as DNA, the CDR3 is TGCAGTGCTAGAGATGGGGGGACAGGGGATGTTGGTGGCTACACCTTC.

In this sample, this clonotype turned up a few times. The chain is built from TRBV5-8 and TRBJ2-1; either TRBD1 or TRBD2 may fit D (5 bases each). This CDR3 region has 15 residues. CDR1 and CDR2 from the germline V gene are SGHTS and YDEGEE. Trimming cost V 3 bases and J 5 bases, with 15 bases left between them. DNA for the CDR3: TGTGCCAGCAGCTATACCGGGACGTCAAACAATGAGCAGTTCTTC. Translating gives CASSYTGTSNNEQFF.

This clonotype came up many times. The chain joins TRBV27 to TRBJ2-1; D may be TRBD1 (6 bases). The CDR3 length is 13 residues. CDR1 and CDR2 from the germline V gene are MNHEY and SMNVEV (reference sequence). V was pared by 4 bases and J by 4 bases, with 8 bases between. This CDR3 is CASSYRAYNEQFF. The CDR3 nucleotides are TGTGCCAGCAGTTACAGGGCATACAATGAGCAGTTCTTC.

CDR3 bases: TGTGCCAGCAGGGGGACAGGGTTTAGAGATTCAGAGACCCAGTACTTC. Its protein product is CASRGTGFRDSETQYF. The V and J genes are TRBV2 and TRBJ2-5, with TRBD1 matching 9 bases. J gave up 4 bases and V 6 bases, and 12 bases lay outside the gene matches. Germline V CDR1 and CDR2: SNHLY, FYNNEI. This CDR3 region has 16 residues. Full variable domain (outside the CDR3, taken from reference TRBV2 and TRBJ2-5): EPEVTQTPSHQVTQMGQEVILRCVPISNHLYFYWYRQILGQKVEFLVSFYNNEISEKSEIFDDQFSVERPDGSNFTLKIRSTKLEDSAMYFCASRGTGFRDSETQYFGPGTRLLVL.

This clonotype was recorded at least ten times. The rearrangement links TRBV2 to TRBJ2-7; a possible D gene is TRBD1 (6 bases). Trimming removed 7 bases from V and 0 bases from J, with 13 bases in between. This CDR3 contains 14 residues. Germline V gene data show CDR1 as SNHLY and CDR2 as FYNNEI. CDR3 protein: CASMKTGSSYEQYF. For the CDR3, the DNA is TGTGCCAGCATGAAGACAGGTAGCTCCTACGAGCAGTACTTC.